This T cell receptor beta chain was recorded in a study of T-cell memory formation after mild COVID-19. Study-level background: Among the donors, TCR clusters were largely specific to each donor.

Study-level findings and limits: Later expanders leaned CD4+, whereas day 15 to 85 contracting clones were balanced CD4/CD8.

With regard to this clonotype: Its antigen is unknown.

TCR alpha and TCR beta cDNA libraries carrying sample barcodes and UMIs came from 5'RACE with constant-segment primers. Each CDR3 protein gets one entry after TCRdb re-called the 5' RACE reads with MiXCR. The sample records around 390,000 distinct CDR3 sequences, about 16% being singletons. The source is a man aged 18 to 30 who had mild COVID-19 (a few samples of this study predate the infection). Cell type and time point are not known. The sequenced sample consisted of PBMCs or a T cell subset sorted from them (not recorded which).

DNA of the CDR3: TGTGCCAGCAGCCAAGTAACAGGGGGCTTAAAGACCCAGTACTTC. Encoded protein: CASSQVTGGLKTQYF. The rearrangement links TRBV7-2 to TRBJ2-5, with TRBD1 matching over 9 bases. Germline CDR1 and CDR2: SGHTA and FQGNSA. The CDR3 extends over 15 amino acids. The V and J ends lost 5 bases and 6 bases, in that order; junction bases with no gene match: 10.